The sequence of this T cell receptor beta chain was determined in a study of CD8 T cells in Susac syndrome. Per germline, CDR1 MNHEY and CDR2 SMNVEV (reference sequence). The CDR3 contains 15 residues. V gave up 3 bases and J gave up 4 bases, with 16 bases separating them. Reverse transcription of about 0.5 to 1 ug RNA used random hexamers. TCRdb ran MiXCR on the immunoSEQ multiplex PCR reads and lists one entry per CDR3 protein. The sample yields roughly 120,000 distinct CDR3 sequences, over 90% seen once. The multiple sclerosis controls, all treatment-naive patients, had relapsing-remitting disease that was stable or active.

This sequence originates from a human donor with multiple sclerosis. The rearrangement uses TRBV27 and TRBJ2-7, with D possibly TRBD2 on 5 matching bases. The sequencing input was CD8+ T cells from PBMCs. CDR3: CASSLSGLTKYEQYF. The CDR3 nucleotides read TGTGCCAGCAGTTTGTCCGGACTCACTAAATACGAGCAGTACTTC.